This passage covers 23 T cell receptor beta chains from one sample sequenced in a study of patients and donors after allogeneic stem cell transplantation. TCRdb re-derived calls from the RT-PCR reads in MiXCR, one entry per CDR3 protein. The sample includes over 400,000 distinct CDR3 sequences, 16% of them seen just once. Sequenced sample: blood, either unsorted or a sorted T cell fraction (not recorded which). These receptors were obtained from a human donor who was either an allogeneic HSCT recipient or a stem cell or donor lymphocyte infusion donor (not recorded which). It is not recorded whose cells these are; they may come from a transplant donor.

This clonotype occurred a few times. The CDR3 DNA sequence: TGTGCCAGCAGCAAAGCCCCTGAGAGTAGCCCTAACGAGCAGTACTTC. Translating it yields CASSKAPESSPNEQYF. The V call is TRBV21-1, the J call TRBJ2-7; the DNA was not used to check the table's D call, TRBD1. TRBV21-1 is termed a pseudogene. The CDR3 spans 16 residues.

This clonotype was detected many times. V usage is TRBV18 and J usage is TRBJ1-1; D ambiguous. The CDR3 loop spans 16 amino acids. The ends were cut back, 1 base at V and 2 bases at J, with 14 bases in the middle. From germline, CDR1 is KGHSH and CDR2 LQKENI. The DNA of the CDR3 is TGTGCCAGCTCACCACGGAAGGGAACAGTCAACACTGAAGCTTTCTTT. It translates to CASSPRKGTVNTEAFF.

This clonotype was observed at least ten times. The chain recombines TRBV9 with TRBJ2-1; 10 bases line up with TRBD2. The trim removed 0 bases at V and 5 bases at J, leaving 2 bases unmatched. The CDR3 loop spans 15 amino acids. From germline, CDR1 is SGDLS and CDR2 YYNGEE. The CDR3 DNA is TGTGCCAGCAGCGTAGAACTAGCGGGGAACAATGAGCAGTTCTTC. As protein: CASSVELAGNNEQFF.

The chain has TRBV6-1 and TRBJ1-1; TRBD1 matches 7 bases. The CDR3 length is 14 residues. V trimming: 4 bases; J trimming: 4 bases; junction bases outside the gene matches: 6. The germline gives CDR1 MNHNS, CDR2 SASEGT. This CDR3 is CASSGQGGITEAFF. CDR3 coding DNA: TGTGCCAGCAGTGGACAGGGAGGGATCACTGAAGCTTTCTTT.

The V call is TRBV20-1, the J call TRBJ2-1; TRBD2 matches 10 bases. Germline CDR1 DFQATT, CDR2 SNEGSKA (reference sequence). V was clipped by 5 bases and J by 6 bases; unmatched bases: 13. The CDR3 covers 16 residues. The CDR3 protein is CSAPQGPSGGSNEQFF. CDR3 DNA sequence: TGCAGTGCTCCCCAGGGGCCTAGCGGGGGCAGCAATGAGCAGTTCTTC.

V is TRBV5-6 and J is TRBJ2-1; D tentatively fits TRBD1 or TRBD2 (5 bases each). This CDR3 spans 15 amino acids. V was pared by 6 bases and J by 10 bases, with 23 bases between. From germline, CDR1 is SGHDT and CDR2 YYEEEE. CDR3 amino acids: CASTPGRGERGEQFF. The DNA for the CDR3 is TGTGCCAGCACCCCGGGAAGAGGTGAGAGGGGAGAGCAGTTCTTC.

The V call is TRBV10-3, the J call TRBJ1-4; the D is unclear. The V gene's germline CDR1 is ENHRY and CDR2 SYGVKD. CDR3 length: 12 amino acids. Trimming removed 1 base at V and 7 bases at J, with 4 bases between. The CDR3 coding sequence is TGTGCCATCAGTGAGTTCCGTGAAAAACTGTTTTTT. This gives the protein CAISEFREKLFF.

The CDR3 loop reads CAISTADYPTQDTQYF. Written as DNA, the CDR3 is TGTGCCATCAGCACGGCGGACTACCCTACACAAGATACGCAGTATTTT. V gene TRBV10-3 combines with J gene TRBJ2-3; D is perhaps TRBD2 (6 bases). This CDR3 comprises 16 residues. CDR1 and CDR2 (germline): ENHRY, SYGVKD. The V end was cut by 6 bases, the J end by 5 bases, with 21 bases between.

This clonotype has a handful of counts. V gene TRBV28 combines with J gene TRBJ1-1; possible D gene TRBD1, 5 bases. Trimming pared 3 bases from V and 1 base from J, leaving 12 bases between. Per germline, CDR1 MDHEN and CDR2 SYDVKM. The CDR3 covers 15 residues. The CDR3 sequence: CASSLRGGQNTEAFF. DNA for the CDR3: TGTGCCAGCAGTTTGAGGGGAGGACAGAACACTGAAGCTTTCTTT.

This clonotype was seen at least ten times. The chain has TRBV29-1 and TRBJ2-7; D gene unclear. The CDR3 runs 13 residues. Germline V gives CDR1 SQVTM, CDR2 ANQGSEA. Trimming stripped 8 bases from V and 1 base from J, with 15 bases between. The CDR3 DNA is TGCAGCCCCATTCCTTCACGATCCTACGAGCAGTACTTC. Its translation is CSPIPSRSYEQYF.

This CDR3 is CASSIAGPNTEAFF. Written as DNA, the CDR3 is TGTGCCAGTAGTATAGCAGGACCGAACACTGAAGCTTTCTTT. V and J are TRBV19 and TRBJ1-1; D is ambiguous. The germline V gene encodes CDR1 LNHDA and CDR2 SQIVND (reference sequence). This CDR3 is 14 amino acids long. V gave up 1 base and J gave up 1 base, with 7 bases separating them.

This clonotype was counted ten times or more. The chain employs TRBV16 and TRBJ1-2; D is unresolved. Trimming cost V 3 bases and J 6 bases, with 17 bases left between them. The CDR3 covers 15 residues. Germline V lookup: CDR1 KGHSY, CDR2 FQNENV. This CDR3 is CASSQEWWAVDGYTF. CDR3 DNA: TGTGCCAGCAGCCAGGAGTGGTGGGCGGTCGATGGCTACACCTTC. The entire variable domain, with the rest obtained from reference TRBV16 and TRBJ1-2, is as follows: GEEVAQTPKHLVRGEGQKAKLYCAPIKGHSYVFWYQQVLKNEFKFLISFQNENVFDETGMPKERFSAKCLPNSPCSLEIQATKLEDSAVYFCASSQEWWAVDGYTFGSGTRLTVV.

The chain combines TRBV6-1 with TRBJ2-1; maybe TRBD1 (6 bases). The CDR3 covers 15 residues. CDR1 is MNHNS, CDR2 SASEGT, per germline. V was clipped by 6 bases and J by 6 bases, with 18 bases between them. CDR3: CASSRGRPMGNEQFF. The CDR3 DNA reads TGTGCCAGCAGCAGGGGTCGCCCCATGGGCAATGAGCAGTTCTTC.

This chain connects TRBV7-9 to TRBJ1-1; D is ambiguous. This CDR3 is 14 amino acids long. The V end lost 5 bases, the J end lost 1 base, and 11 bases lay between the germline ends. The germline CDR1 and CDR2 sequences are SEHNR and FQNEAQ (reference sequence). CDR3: CASSPTGPNTEAFF. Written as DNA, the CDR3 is TGTGCCAGCAGCCCTACGGGCCCGAACACTGAAGCTTTCTTT.

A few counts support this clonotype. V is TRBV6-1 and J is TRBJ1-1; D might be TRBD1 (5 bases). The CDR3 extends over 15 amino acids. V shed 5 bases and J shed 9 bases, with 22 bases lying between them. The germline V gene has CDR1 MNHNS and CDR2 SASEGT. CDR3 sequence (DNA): TGTGCCAGCAGTACCAGTAATAGAAGGGGCAGGAAAGCTTTCTTT. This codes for CASSTSNRRGRKAFF.

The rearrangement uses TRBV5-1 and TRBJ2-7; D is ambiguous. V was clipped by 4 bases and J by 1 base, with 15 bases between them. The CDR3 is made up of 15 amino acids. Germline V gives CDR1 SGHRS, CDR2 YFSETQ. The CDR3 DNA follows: TGCGCCAGCAGCCCTGACTCTTCCCCATCCTACGAGCAGTACTTC. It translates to CASSPDSSPSYEQYF.

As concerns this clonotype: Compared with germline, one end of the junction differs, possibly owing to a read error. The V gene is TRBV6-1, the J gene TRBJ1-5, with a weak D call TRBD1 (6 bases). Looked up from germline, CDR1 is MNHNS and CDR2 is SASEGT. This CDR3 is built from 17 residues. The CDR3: CASNEMDRAYSNQPQHF. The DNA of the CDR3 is TGTGCCAGCAATGAAATGGACAGAGCCTATAGCAATCAGCCCCAGCATTTT.

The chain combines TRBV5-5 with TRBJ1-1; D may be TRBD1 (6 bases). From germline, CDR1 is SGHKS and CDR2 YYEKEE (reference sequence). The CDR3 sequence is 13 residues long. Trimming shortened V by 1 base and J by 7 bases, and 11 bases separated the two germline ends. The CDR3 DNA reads TGTGCCAGCAGCTTGAACAGGGTCTATGAAGCTTTCTTT. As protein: CASSLNRVYEAFF.

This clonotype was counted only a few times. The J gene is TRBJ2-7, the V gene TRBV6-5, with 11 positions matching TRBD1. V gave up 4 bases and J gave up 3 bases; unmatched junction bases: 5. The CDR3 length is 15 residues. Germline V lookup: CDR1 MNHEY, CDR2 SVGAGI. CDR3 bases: TGTGCCAGCAGTTTCCCTGGGACAGGGGGCTACGAGCAGTACTTC. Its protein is CASSFPGTGGYEQYF.

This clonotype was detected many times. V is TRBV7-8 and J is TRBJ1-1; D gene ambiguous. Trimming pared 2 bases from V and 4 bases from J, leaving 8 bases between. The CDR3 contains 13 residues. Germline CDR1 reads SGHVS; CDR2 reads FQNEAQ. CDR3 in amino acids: CASSLRVGTEAFF. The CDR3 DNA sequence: TGTGCCAGCAGCTTAAGGGTGGGCACTGAAGCTTTCTTT.

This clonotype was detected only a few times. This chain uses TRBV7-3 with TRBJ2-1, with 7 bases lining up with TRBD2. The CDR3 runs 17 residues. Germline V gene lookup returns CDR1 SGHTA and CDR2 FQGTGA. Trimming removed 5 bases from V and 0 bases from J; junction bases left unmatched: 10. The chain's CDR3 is CASSITPWTSSYNEQFF. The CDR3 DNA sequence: TGTGCCAGCAGCATCACACCCTGGACTAGCTCCTACAATGAGCAGTTCTTC.

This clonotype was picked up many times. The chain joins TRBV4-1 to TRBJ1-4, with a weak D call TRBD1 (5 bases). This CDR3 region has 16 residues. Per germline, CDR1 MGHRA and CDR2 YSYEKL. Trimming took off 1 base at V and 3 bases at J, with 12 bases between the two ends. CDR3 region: CASSQGGGTANEKLFF. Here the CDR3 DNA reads TGCGCCAGCAGCCAAGGGGGCGGGACGGCTAATGAAAAACTGTTTTTT.

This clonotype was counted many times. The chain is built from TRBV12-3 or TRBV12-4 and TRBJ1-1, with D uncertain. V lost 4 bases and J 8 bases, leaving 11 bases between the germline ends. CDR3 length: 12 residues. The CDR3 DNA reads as TGTGCCAGCAGTTCCTTGGTGGCGGAAGCTTTCTTT. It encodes CASSSLVAEAFF.